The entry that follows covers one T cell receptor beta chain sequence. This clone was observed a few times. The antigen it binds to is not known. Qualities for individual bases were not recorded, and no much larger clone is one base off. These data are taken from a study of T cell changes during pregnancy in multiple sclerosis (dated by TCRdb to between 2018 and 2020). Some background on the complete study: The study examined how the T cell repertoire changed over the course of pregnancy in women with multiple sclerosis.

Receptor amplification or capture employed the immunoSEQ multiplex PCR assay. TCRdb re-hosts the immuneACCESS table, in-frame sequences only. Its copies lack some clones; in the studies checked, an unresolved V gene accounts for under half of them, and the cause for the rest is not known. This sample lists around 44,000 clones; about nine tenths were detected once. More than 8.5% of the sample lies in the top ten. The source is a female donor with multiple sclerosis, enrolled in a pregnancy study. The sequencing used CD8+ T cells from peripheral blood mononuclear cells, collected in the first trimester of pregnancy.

The CDR3 is CSVGTGIVTEAFF. The DNA is TGCAGCGTTGGAACAGGGATCGTCACTGAAGCTTTCTTT. The chain joins TRBV29-1 to TRBJ1-1, with a weak D call of TRBD1 (6 bases match). Taken from the germline V gene, the CDR1 and CDR2 loops are SQVTM and ANQGSEA. Inclusive of the bounding cysteine and phenylalanine, the CDR3 is 13 residues long. The DNA shown is the 39-base CDR3, in frame from base 1. The trim is 4 bases for V and 4 bases for J, with a gap of 13 bases between the germline ends.